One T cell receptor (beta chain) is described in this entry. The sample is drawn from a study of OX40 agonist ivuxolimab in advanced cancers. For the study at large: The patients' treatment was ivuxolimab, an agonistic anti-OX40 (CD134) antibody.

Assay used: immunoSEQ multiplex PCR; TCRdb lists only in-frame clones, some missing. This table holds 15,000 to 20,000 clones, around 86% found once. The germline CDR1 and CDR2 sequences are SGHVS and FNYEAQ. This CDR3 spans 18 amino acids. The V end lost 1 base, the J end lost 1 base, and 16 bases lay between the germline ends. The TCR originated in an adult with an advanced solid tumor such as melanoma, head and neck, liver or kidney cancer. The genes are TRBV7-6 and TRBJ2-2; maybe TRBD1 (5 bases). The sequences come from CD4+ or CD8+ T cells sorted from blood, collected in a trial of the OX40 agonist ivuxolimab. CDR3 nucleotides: TGTGCCAGCAGCTTAGGGATGAGCTCGACAGAGAACACCGGGGAGCTGTTTTTT. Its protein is CASSLGMSSTENTGELFF.